This T cell receptor (beta chain) emerged from a study of beta chain features in type 1 diabetes. Every bit of the isolated RNA underwent reverse transcription, so sequencing read expressed TCRB transcripts. Sequencing was performed with immunoSEQ multiplex PCR; in TCRdb, only in-frame clones are kept and a portion is missing. The sample has roughly 40,000 clones; 64% are singletons. This CDR3 region has 14 residues. With V trimmed by 5 bases and J by 6 bases, 7 bases remained unmatched. Germline CDR1 and CDR2: SEHNR and FQNEAQ (reference sequence). This TCR was sampled from a woman aged 25 to 39 in good health. Sequencing was carried out using Tregs from blood. The chain links TRBV7-9 to TRBJ1-5, with 7 bases identical to TRBD1. The CDR3 region is CASSPGQGGQPQHF. The CDR3 DNA is TGTGCCAGCAGCCCCGGGCAGGGGGGTCAGCCCCAGCATTTT.